This record concerns one T cell receptor beta chain sequence. Its antigen is still unknown. The sample comes from a study of T cells in Graves' hyperthyroidism and ophthalmopathy. The wider study: Peripheral blood was drawn at first diagnosis, prior to all treatment.

Study-wide points: Blood shared most expanded thyroid clonotypes above 0.001.

Per the germline V gene, CDR1 is SGDLS and CDR2 is YYNGEE. V dropped 4 bases and J dropped 0; count of bases not matched to a gene: 9. The CDR3 sequence is 17 residues long. RNA transcripts provided the source from which TCR beta CDR3 regions were amplified. An initial round of RT-PCR targeting the TCR CDR3 relied on the HTBI primer set. TCRdb re-called the multiplex PCR reads through MiXCR, storing one row per CDR3 protein. The repertoire holds approximately 370,000 distinct CDR3 sequences, with just under 15% as singletons. V is TRBV9 and J is TRBJ2-2, with 7 bases aligning to TRBD1. The receptor comes from a woman in her 30s with Graves' hyperthyroidism. Sequencing was done on a sample of blood. CDR3 DNA sequence: TGTGCCAGCAGCCATTACCTTGGGACAGCGAACACCGGGGAGCTGTTTTTT. Protein: CASSHYLGTANTGELFF.